What follows are 25 T cell receptor beta chains derived from one specimen sequenced in a study of T cell responses to AZD1222 COVID-19 vaccine. Using immunoSEQ multiplex PCR, the repertoire was profiled, and TCRdb retains in-frame clones only, with some absent. The sample lists fewer than 300,000 clones, approximately 95% occurring once. The sample consisted of peripheral blood, taken on day 0 of AZD1222 vaccination. The receptors come from an adult in good health.

This clone was seen a few times. V gene TRBV4-1 combines with J gene TRBJ2-1; D may be TRBD1 (6 bases). The CDR3 is made up of 16 amino acids. V was pared by 1 base and J by 5 bases, with 15 bases between. Looked up from germline, CDR1 is MGHRA and CDR2 is YSYEKL. CDR3 sequence reads: CASSQGWGTGNNEQFF. The CDR3 region has the DNA TGCGCCAGCAGCCAAGGGTGGGGAACAGGGAACAATGAGCAGTTCTTC.

This sequence joins TRBV28 and TRBJ2-7, with 10 bases matching TRBD1. CDR3 length: 14 amino acids. Per the germline V gene, CDR1 is MDHEN and CDR2 is SYDVKM. V trimming: 7 bases; J trimming: 5 bases; junction bases outside the gene matches: 8. The CDR3 sequence is CASTLTGGLNEQYF. The CDR3 DNA follows: TGTGCCAGCACCCTGACAGGGGGCCTGAACGAGCAGTACTTC.

This rearrangement joins TRBV15 to TRBJ2-3; 9 bases match TRBD1. Trimming took 0 bases from V and 6 from J; bases not matched to a gene: 10. The germline CDR1 and CDR2 sequences are LNHNV and YYDKDF (reference sequence). This CDR3 has 17 residues. CDR3 coding DNA: TGTGCCACCAGCAGAGATTGGGGGACAGGGAACAGGGATACGCAGTATTTT. It encodes CATSRDWGTGNRDTQYF.

This chain links TRBV19 with TRBJ1-2; 10 bases align to TRBD1. The CDR3 spans 14 residues. Germline V lookup: CDR1 LNHDA, CDR2 SQIVND (reference sequence). The V segment lost 7 bases and the J segment 8 bases; nucleotides outside the gene matches: 10. The CDR3 region is CASTGTGVPSGYTF. The CDR3, as DNA: TGTGCCAGTACCGGGACAGGGGTTCCCTCGGGCTACACCTTC.

The V gene is TRBV15, the J gene TRBJ1-5; no firm D call. There are 15 residues in the CDR3. The V gene's germline CDR1 is LNHNV and CDR2 YYDKDF (reference sequence). V lost 0 bases, J lost 8 bases, and 14 bases lay in between. The CDR3 spells CATSRDPRPEEPQHF. Written as DNA, the CDR3 is TGTGCCACCAGCAGAGATCCGCGCCCCGAAGAGCCCCAGCATTTT.

The chain combines TRBV5-4 with TRBJ1-3, with a tentative D call TRBD1 (6 bases). Trimming pared 4 bases from V and 4 bases from J, leaving 9 bases between. The CDR3 is made up of 13 amino acids. The germline CDR1 and CDR2 sequences are SGHNT and YYREEE (reference sequence). This CDR3 reads CASSSGQGNTIYF. The CDR3 DNA reads as TGTGCCAGCAGCAGCGGACAGGGAAACACCATATATTTT.

The chain is built from TRBV3-1 (or the pseudogene TRBV3-2) and TRBJ2-1; 8 bases agree with TRBD2. This CDR3 is built from 15 residues. CDR1 is LGHDT and CDR2 is YNNKEL in the germline V gene (reference sequence). Trimming took 1 base from V and 8 from J; bases not matched to a gene: 7. The CDR3 reads CASSQAFRGGDEQFF. In DNA, the CDR3 is TGTGCCAGCAGCCAAGCTTTTCGGGGGGGGGATGAGCAGTTCTTC.

V and J are TRBV29-1 and TRBJ2-7, with 11 bases fitting TRBD2. The CDR3 has 13 residues. V shed 4 bases, J shed 5 bases, and the junction held 4 bases outside the gene matches. Germline V gene sequence: CDR1 SQVTM, CDR2 ANQGSEA. CDR3 DNA: TGCAGCGTTGTTACTAGCGGGAGAGACGAGCAGTACTTC. It codes for CSVVTSGRDEQYF.

The rearrangement links TRBV6-2 or TRBV6-3 to TRBJ2-3; 10 bases are shared with TRBD2. This CDR3 has 15 amino acids. Trimming took 2 bases from V and 5 from J; bases not matched to a gene: 4. The germline V gene has CDR1 MNHEY and CDR2 SVGEGT. The CDR3 DNA is TGTGCCAGCAGTTACCCGGGACTAGCGATAGATACGCAGTATTTT. As protein: CASSYPGLAIDTQYF.

V usage is TRBV5-1 and J usage is TRBJ2-7; a weak D match, TRBD2 (5 bases). Germline V gene lookup returns CDR1 SGHRS and CDR2 YFSETQ. The CDR3 is 12 residues long. With 5 bases removed from V and 0 bases from J, the gap between germline ends came to 6 bases. The CDR3, as DNA: TGCGCCAGCAGTGGGAGCTCCTACGAGCAGTACTTC. This encodes CASSGSSYEQYF.

The CDR3 sequence: CASRTTGSSYNEQFF. CDR3 sequence (DNA): TGTGCCAGCAGAACGACAGGAAGCTCCTACAATGAGCAGTTCTTC. V is TRBV6-5 and J is TRBJ2-1, with D maybe TRBD1 (6 bases). Germline V lookup: CDR1 MNHEY, CDR2 SVGAGI. Trimming removed 6 bases at V and 0 bases at J, with 12 bases between. The CDR3 has 15 amino acids.

This sequence joins TRBV18 and TRBJ2-7; 10 bases fit TRBD1. V dropped 1 base and J dropped 6; count of bases not matched to a gene: 6. The CDR3 has 15 residues. Germline V gene lookup returns CDR1 KGHSH and CDR2 LQKENI. CDR3 in amino acids: CASSPRMTGGGEQYF. CDR3 in DNA: TGTGCCAGCTCACCACGGATGACAGGGGGCGGCGAGCAGTACTTC.

The chain links TRBV5-4 to TRBJ2-1; D is unclear. The V gene's germline CDR1 is SGHNT and CDR2 YYREEE (reference sequence). The ends were cut back, 0 bases at V and 10 bases at J, with 14 bases in the middle. The CDR3 has 14 amino acids. For the CDR3, the DNA is TGTGCCAGCAGCTTGGGGCTTCGGAGTCGGGAGCAGTTCTTC. It encodes CASSLGLRSREQFF.

CDR3 sequence reads: CASSSRGGPTDTQYF. The DNA of the CDR3 is TGTGCCAGCAGCTCAAGGGGGGGACCCACAGATACGCAGTATTTT. This rearrangement joins TRBV27 to TRBJ2-3; possible D gene TRBD2, 7 bases. The length of the CDR3 is 15 residues. V lost 6 bases to trimming and J lost 2 bases, with 15 bases between them. Germline V gives CDR1 MNHEY, CDR2 SMNVEV (reference sequence).

This chain uses TRBV7-9 with TRBJ1-3; possible D gene TRBD1, 6 bases. Per germline, CDR1 SEHNR and CDR2 FQNEAQ (reference sequence). CDR3 length: 15 amino acids. V lost 5 bases, J lost 0 bases, and 11 bases lay in between. CDR3 residues: CASSPRGPSGNTIYF. CDR3 nucleotides: TGTGCCAGCAGCCCCCGGGGGCCCTCTGGAAACACCATATATTTT.

The chain has TRBV5-5 and TRBJ2-2; 7 bases fit TRBD1. Germline V gene data show CDR1 as SGHKS and CDR2 as YYEKEE (reference sequence). J was trimmed by 0 bases and V by 3 bases; bases with no gene match: 11. The CDR3 contains 18 residues. The CDR3 nucleotides are TGTGCCAGCAGCTCCCGACAGGGAACGCCGACGAACACCGGGGAGCTGTTTTTT. It translates to CASSSRQGTPTNTGELFF.

The V call is TRBV4-2, the J call TRBJ2-7, with 10 nucleotides matching TRBD2. J gave up 5 bases and V 4 bases, and 11 bases lay outside the gene matches. The CDR3 runs to 16 residues. Germline V gene data show CDR1 as LGHNA and CDR2 as YNFKEQ. CDR3: CASSLGRGLAGDEQYF. The CDR3 DNA sequence: TGTGCCAGCAGCCTCGGAAGGGGTCTAGCGGGAGACGAGCAGTACTTC.

The rearrangement links TRBV2 to TRBJ2-1; possible D gene TRBD2, 5 bases. The V gene's germline CDR1 is SNHLY and CDR2 FYNNEI. V lost 3 bases to trimming and J lost 0 bases, with 9 bases between them. This CDR3 comprises 15 residues. This CDR3 reads CASSERASSYNEQFF. Here the CDR3 DNA reads TGTGCCAGCAGTGAGCGGGCGAGCTCCTACAATGAGCAGTTCTTC.

The CDR3 reads CASSPGQGLPYGYTF. The DNA for the CDR3 is TGTGCCAGCAGCCCCGGACAGGGGTTGCCCTATGGCTACACCTTC. V and J are TRBV7-2 and TRBJ1-2; TRBD1 matches at 9 bases. J gave up 4 bases and V 5 bases, and 8 bases lay outside the gene matches. The CDR3 runs to 15 residues. Germline V gene lookup returns CDR1 SGHTA and CDR2 FQGNSA.

V and J are TRBV6-2 or TRBV6-3 and TRBJ1-5; 7 nucleotides match TRBD1. With 6 bases clipped from V and 13 bases from J, the junction kept 15 bases outside the gene matches. CDR3 size: 14 residues. Germline lookup yields CDR1 MNHEY and CDR2 SVGEGT. The CDR3 spells CASSPTSIQGPQHF. DNA of the CDR3: TGTGCCAGCAGCCCTACATCGATACAGGGGCCTCAGCATTTT.

V and J are TRBV7-9 and TRBJ1-2; no firm D call. This CDR3 region has 12 residues. V was shortened by 3 bases and J by 8 bases, with 10 bases between the two germline ends. The germline V gene has CDR1 SEHNR and CDR2 FQNEAQ (reference sequence). DNA for the CDR3: TGTGCCAGCAGCTTCCAGAGAGGGGGCTACACCTTC. Its protein product is CASSFQRGGYTF.

This clone has only one observation. The J gene is TRBJ1-1, the V gene TRBV10-1; maybe TRBD1 (5 bases). The V gene lost 2 bases and the J gene lost 3 bases, with 10 bases spanning the gap. Germline V gives CDR1 WNHNN, CDR2 SYGVQD (reference sequence). This CDR3 contains 14 residues. Written as DNA, the CDR3 is TGCGCCAGCAGTGAGGGGGGAGAGTACACTGAAGCTTTCTTT. The encoded protein is CASSEGGEYTEAFF.

This chain links TRBV10-3 with TRBJ1-5; D gene uncertain. V was pared by 0 bases and J by 7 bases, with 13 bases between. Germline-derived CDR1 and CDR2 are ENHRY and SYGVKD. CDR3 length: 15 residues. CDR3 sequence reads: CAISESSVKNQPQHF. The CDR3, as DNA: TGTGCCATCAGTGAGTCGTCAGTCAAGAACCAGCCCCAGCATTTT.

The chain combines TRBV24-1 with TRBJ1-2; no clear D. The CDR3 contains 13 residues. Germline CDR1 is KGHDR and CDR2 is SFDVKD. The ends were cut back, 7 bases at V and 0 bases at J, with 8 bases in the middle. Here the CDR3 reads CATSRGSNYGYTF. CDR3 bases: TGTGCCACCAGCCGCGGCTCTAACTATGGCTACACCTTC.

The chain recombines TRBV25-1 with TRBJ1-1; 8 positions agree with TRBD1. The ends lost 3 bases at V and 3 bases at J; junction bases unmatched: 6. CDR3 length: 15 residues. CDR1 and CDR2 (germline): MGHDK, SYGVNS. Written as DNA, the CDR3 is TGTGCCAGCAGTGATGCGCAGGGGGCATACACTGAAGCTTTCTTT. Its protein is CASSDAQGAYTEAFF.